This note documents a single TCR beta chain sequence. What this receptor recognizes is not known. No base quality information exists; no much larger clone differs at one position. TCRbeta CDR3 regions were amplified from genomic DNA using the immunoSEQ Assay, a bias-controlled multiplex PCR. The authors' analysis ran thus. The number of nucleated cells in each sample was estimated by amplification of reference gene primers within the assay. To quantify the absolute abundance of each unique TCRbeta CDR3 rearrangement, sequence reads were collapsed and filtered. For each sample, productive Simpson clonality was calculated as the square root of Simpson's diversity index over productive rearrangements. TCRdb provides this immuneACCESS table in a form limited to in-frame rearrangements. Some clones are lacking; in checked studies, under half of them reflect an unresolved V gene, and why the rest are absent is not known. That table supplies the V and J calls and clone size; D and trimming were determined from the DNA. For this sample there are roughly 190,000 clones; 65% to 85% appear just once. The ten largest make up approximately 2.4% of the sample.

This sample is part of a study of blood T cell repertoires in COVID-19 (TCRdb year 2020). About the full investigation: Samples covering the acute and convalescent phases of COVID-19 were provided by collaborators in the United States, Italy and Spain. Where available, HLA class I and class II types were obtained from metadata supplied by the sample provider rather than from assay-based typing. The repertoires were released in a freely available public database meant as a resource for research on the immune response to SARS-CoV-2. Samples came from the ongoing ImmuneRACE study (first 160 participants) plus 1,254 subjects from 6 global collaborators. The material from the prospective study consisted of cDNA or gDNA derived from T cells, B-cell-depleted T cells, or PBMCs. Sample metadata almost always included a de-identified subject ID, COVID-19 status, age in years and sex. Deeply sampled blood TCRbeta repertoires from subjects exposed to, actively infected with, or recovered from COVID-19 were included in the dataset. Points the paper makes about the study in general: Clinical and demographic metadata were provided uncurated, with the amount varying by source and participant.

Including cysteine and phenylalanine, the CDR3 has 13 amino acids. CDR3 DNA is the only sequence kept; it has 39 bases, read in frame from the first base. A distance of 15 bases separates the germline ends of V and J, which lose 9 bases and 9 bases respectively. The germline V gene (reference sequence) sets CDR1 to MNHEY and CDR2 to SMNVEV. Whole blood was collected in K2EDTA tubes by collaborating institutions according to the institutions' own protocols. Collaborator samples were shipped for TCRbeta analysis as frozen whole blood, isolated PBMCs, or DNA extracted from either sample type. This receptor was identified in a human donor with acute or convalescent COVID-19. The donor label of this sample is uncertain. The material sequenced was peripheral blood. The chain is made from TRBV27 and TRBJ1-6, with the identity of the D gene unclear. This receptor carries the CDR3 CASGKPSGSPLHF. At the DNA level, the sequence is TGTGCCAGTGGAAAGCCCTCGGGTTCACCCCTCCACTTT.